What follows are 30 T cell receptor beta chains derived from one specimen sequenced in a study of blood T cell repertoires in COVID-19. The repertoire was sequenced with immunoSEQ multiplex PCR; TCRdb's copy has only in-frame clones and lacks some. Here the sample spans around 250,000 clones, approximately 87% being singletons. Sequencing used peripheral blood. Source of these receptors: a human donor in a cohort sampled during active COVID-19.

The V call is TRBV5-1, the J call TRBJ2-3; TRBD2 agrees at 9 bases. CDR3 size: 23 residues. Germline lookup yields CDR1 SGHRS and CDR2 YFSETQ. With 4 bases clipped from V and 1 base from J, the junction kept 28 bases outside the gene matches. CDR3 sequence reads: CASSARQGRPPIAGAVRTDTQYF. The CDR3 DNA follows: TGCGCCAGCAGCGCTAGACAGGGCCGGCCGCCGATAGCGGGGGCGGTTCGCACAGATACGCAGTATTTT.

The chain has TRBV6-5 and TRBJ1-5, with a possible D match to TRBD1 (5 bases). The germline gives CDR1 MNHEY, CDR2 SVGAGI. The CDR3 sequence is 15 residues long. Trimming shortened V by 8 bases and J by 4 bases, and 18 bases separated the two germline ends. The CDR3 region has the DNA TGTGCCAGCGAGCCTTTGGGGGGGAAGAATCAGCCCCAGCATTTT. Amino acid sequence: CASEPLGGKNQPQHF.

The chain couples TRBV29-1 to TRBJ1-2; TRBD1 agrees at 12 bases. The length of the CDR3 is 15 residues. V lost 4 bases and J lost 8; bases outside the gene matches: 11. CDR1 and CDR2 (germline): SQVTM, ANQGSEA. CDR3 nucleotides: TGCAGCGTTGCCGGGACAGGGGGCGCCCTGGGGGGCTACACCTTC. Its translation: CSVAGTGGALGGYTF.

The rearrangement links TRBV6-5 to TRBJ1-5; possible D gene TRBD1, 5 bases. CDR1 MNHEY and CDR2 SVGAGI come from the germline V gene. This CDR3 contains 16 residues. The germline V and J ends were trimmed by 0 bases and 2 bases, with 11 bases remaining between them. For the CDR3, the DNA is TGTGCCAGCAGTTACTCAGGGGCGGCAGGCAATCAGCCCCAGCATTTT. This sequence encodes CASSYSGAAGNQPQHF.

The CDR3 reads CASSFPGQRYEQYF. CDR3 DNA sequence: TGTGCCAGCAGTTTTCCGGGACAGCGCTACGAGCAGTACTTC. This chain connects TRBV28 to TRBJ2-7, with 7 positions matching TRBD1. Germline-derived CDR1 and CDR2 are MDHEN and SYDVKM. CDR3 length: 14 amino acids. The junction had 5 bases not matched to a gene; V was cut back by 3 bases and J by 3 bases.

The chain links TRBV2 to TRBJ2-2; TRBD1 might be the D (6 bases). Trimming left V 3 bases short and J 7 bases short, with 9 bases between. Germline V gene lookup returns CDR1 SNHLY and CDR2 FYNNEI. The CDR3 has 13 amino acids. This CDR3 is CASSDPDSGELFF. The CDR3 DNA reads as TGTGCCAGCAGTGATCCGGACAGCGGGGAGCTGTTTTTT.

The chain joins TRBV5-1 to TRBJ1-4, with D possibly matching TRBD1 (5 bases). This CDR3 region has 16 residues. Germline values: CDR1 SGHRS, CDR2 YFSETQ. Trimming pared 1 base from V and 4 bases from J, leaving 14 bases between. In DNA, the CDR3 is TGCGCCAGCAGCTTGAATTCCGACAGTTATAATGAAAAACTGTTTTTT. As protein: CASSLNSDSYNEKLFF.

The chain couples TRBV3-1 (or the pseudogene TRBV3-2) to TRBJ1-5; D is ambiguous. Germline V gene data show CDR1 as LGHDT and CDR2 as YNNKEL (reference sequence). V lost 4 bases to trimming and J lost 0 bases, with 7 bases between them. The CDR3 extends over 14 amino acids. CDR3 region: CASSRTVSNQPQHF. The DNA for the CDR3 is TGTGCCAGCAGCCGTACAGTTAGCAATCAGCCCCAGCATTTT.

V and J are TRBV4-1 and TRBJ1-5; 9 bases agree with TRBD1. Trimming took 4 bases from V and 5 from J; bases not matched to a gene: 9. Per the germline V gene, CDR1 is MGHRA and CDR2 is YSYEKL. The CDR3 contains 16 residues. CDR3 residues: CASSREWTGEYQPQHF. CDR3 in DNA: TGCGCCAGCAGCCGGGAGTGGACAGGGGAGTATCAGCCCCAGCATTTT.

This clone appeared a few times. This chain links TRBV7-2 with TRBJ1-1, with 9 positions matching TRBD1. The J segment lost 5 bases and the V segment lost 2 bases, leaving 12 bases of the junction unmatched. Germline V gene data show CDR1 as SGHTA and CDR2 as FQGNSA. The CDR3 is made up of 17 amino acids. The CDR3 coding sequence is TGTGCCAGCAGCTTATTTTATGAGACAGGGGGTCGAACTGAAGCTTTCTTT. It yields the protein CASSLFYETGGRTEAFF.

This clone has a handful of counts. The chain employs TRBV10-3 and TRBJ1-2; no clear D. The CDR3 loop spans 12 amino acids. In germline, CDR1 is ENHRY, CDR2 SYGVKD. V was cut by 3 bases and J by 7 bases, with 9 bases left in between. The CDR3 protein is CAISELNGGYTF. The CDR3 nucleotides are TGTGCCATCAGTGAACTAAACGGTGGCTACACCTTC.

This clone was observed once. This chain links TRBV5-5 with TRBJ2-2, with 10 bases matching TRBD2. Germline V gene sequence: CDR1 SGHKS, CDR2 YYEKEE (reference sequence). The CDR3 totals 14 residues. Trimming took 4 bases from V and 8 from J; bases not matched to a gene: 5. The CDR3 reads CASSDLAGAGELFF. The CDR3 DNA sequence: TGTGCCAGCAGCGATCTAGCGGGGGCGGGGGAGCTGTTTTTT.

The V gene is TRBV20-1, the J gene TRBJ2-7; tentatively, D is TRBD2 (6 bases). Germline assignment: CDR1 DFQATT and CDR2 SNEGSKA (reference sequence). CDR3 size: 10 residues. In nucleotides, the CDR3 is TGCAGTGCTAGAGATCCCGGGGGAGCTGTT. It specifies CSARDPGGAV.

The chain recombines TRBV11-1 with TRBJ2-7; D unclear. The CDR3 is 13 residues long. The germline V gene has CDR1 SGHAT and CDR2 FQDESV (reference sequence). V lost 2 bases and J 4 bases, leaving 9 bases between the germline ends. The CDR3 region is CASSLLDIYEQYF. The CDR3 DNA sequence: TGTGCCAGCAGCTTACTAGATATTTACGAGCAGTACTTC.

This clone was found a few times. The genes are TRBV6-1 and TRBJ1-5; 7 bases line up with TRBD1. The V and J ends lost 2 bases and 7 bases, in that order; junction bases with no gene match: 8. CDR1 and CDR2 (germline): MNHNS, SASEGT. The CDR3 covers 15 residues. CDR3 region: CASSEPQGKAQPQHF. CDR3 DNA sequence: TGTGCCAGCAGTGAACCACAGGGGAAGGCACAGCCCCAGCATTTT.

The CDR3 loop reads CASINRATGACYNEQFF. CDR3 DNA: TGTGCCAGCATCAACCGCGCTACAGGGGCCTGTTACAATGAGCAGTTCTTC. V gene TRBV21-1 combines with J gene TRBJ2-1; the table names TRBD1, a call not compared with the DNA. TRBV21-1 is termed a pseudogene. This CDR3 region has 17 residues.

Here the CDR3 DNA reads TGTGCCAGCAGCTTAGAACAGGGGGCAACTACCGGGGAGCTGTTTTTT. This sequence encodes CASSLEQGATTGELFF. This rearrangement joins TRBV7-2 to TRBJ2-2; 9 bases are a match to TRBD1. Trimming took 1 base from V and 5 from J; bases not matched to a gene: 5. The CDR3 sequence is 16 residues long. CDR1 is SGHTA, CDR2 FQGNSA, per germline.

The chain recombines TRBV20-1 with TRBJ1-6; weak D call: TRBD1 (5 bases). With 3 bases removed from V and 6 bases from J, the gap between germline ends came to 15 bases. The CDR3 extends over 15 amino acids. Germline values: CDR1 DFQATT, CDR2 SNEGSKA (reference sequence). CDR3 amino acids: CSASYDPGGNSPLHF. The DNA for the CDR3 is TGCAGTGCTAGTTATGATCCGGGGGGTAATTCACCCCTCCACTTT.

J is TRBJ2-3 and V is TRBV6-5; D not resolved. Trimming removed 0 bases at V and 3 bases at J, with 13 bases between. The CDR3 extends over 16 amino acids. The germline V gene has CDR1 MNHEY and CDR2 SVGAGI. CDR3 sequence reads: CASSYSRPPWTDTQYF. The CDR3 DNA reads as TGTGCCAGCAGTTACTCGAGGCCTCCTTGGACAGATACGCAGTATTTT.

The rearrangement uses TRBV11-3 and TRBJ2-2, with 9 nucleotides matching TRBD1. Germline CDR1 and CDR2: SGHNT and YENEEA. The V and J ends lost 4 bases and 7 bases, in that order; junction bases with no gene match: 4. This CDR3 is built from 14 residues. CDR3 bases: TGTGCCAGCAGCTCAACAGGGGGCATCGGGGAGCTGTTTTTT. Amino acid sequence: CASSSTGGIGELFF.

The chain has TRBV7-9 and TRBJ1-2; 9 bases match TRBD1. With V trimmed by 5 bases and J by 7 bases, 11 bases remained unmatched. Germline CDR1 is SEHNR and CDR2 is FQNEAQ (reference sequence). The CDR3 runs 15 residues. The CDR3 loop reads CASSLTGTGSSGYTF. CDR3 DNA: TGTGCCAGCAGCCTAACCGGGACAGGGTCGAGTGGCTACACCTTC.

The V gene is TRBV6-5, the J gene TRBJ2-7, with D uncertain. The CDR3 is made up of 13 amino acids. Trimming stripped 3 bases from V and 0 bases from J, with 6 bases between. Per germline, CDR1 MNHEY and CDR2 SVGAGI. The CDR3 bases are TGTGCCAGCAGTTATTTGAGCTCCTACGAGCAGTACTTC. Its translation: CASSYLSSYEQYF.

The genes are TRBV7-2 and TRBJ1-6; 7 bases map to TRBD1. This CDR3 has 14 residues. With V trimmed by 5 bases and J by 7 bases, 5 bases remained unmatched. Germline V gene data show CDR1 as SGHTA and CDR2 as FQGNSA. The CDR3 region has the DNA TGTGCCAGCAGCCCGGGACAGCTGAATTCACCCCTCCACTTT. Protein sequence: CASSPGQLNSPLHF.

The rearrangement joins TRBV28 to TRBJ1-5; D may be TRBD1 (6 bases). Germline values: CDR1 MDHEN, CDR2 SYDVKM. V shed 7 bases and J shed 3 bases, with 19 bases lying between them. The CDR3 loop spans 16 amino acids. CDR3 in DNA: TGTGCCAGCACCCCGAGTAAGGACAGTTCCAATCAGCCCCAGCATTTT. This sequence encodes CASTPSKDSSNQPQHF.

The chain employs TRBV28 and TRBJ2-4, with D perhaps TRBD1 (6 bases). CDR3 size: 13 residues. Germline values: CDR1 MDHEN, CDR2 SYDVKM. Trimming removed 2 bases at V and 7 bases at J, with 9 bases between. The CDR3 nucleotides read TGTGCCAGCAGTTTAGCAGGGGTTAACATTCAGTACTTC. Protein sequence: CASSLAGVNIQYF. The variable domain in full, completed from reference TRBV28 and TRBJ2-4, reads DVKVTQSSRYLVKRTGEKVFLECVQDMDHENMFWYRQDPGLGLRLIYFSYDVKMKEKGDIPEGYSVSREKKERFSLILESASTNQTSMYLCASSLAGVNIQYFGAGTRLSVL.

The chain couples TRBV29-1 to TRBJ1-1; 8 nucleotides agree with TRBD1. CDR3 length: 15 residues. The trim removed 6 bases at V and 6 bases at J, leaving 15 bases unmatched. Germline V lookup: CDR1 SQVTM, CDR2 ANQGSEA. The CDR3: CSVIKLGQGRAEAFF. The CDR3, as DNA: TGCAGCGTAATTAAGTTAGGACAGGGACGGGCTGAAGCTTTCTTT.

This chain joins TRBV5-4 and TRBJ2-7; D is ambiguous. Trimming shortened V by 4 bases and J by 2 bases, and 16 bases separated the two germline ends. Germline-derived CDR1 and CDR2 are SGHNT and YYREEE (reference sequence). The CDR3 extends over 15 amino acids. In DNA, the CDR3 is TGTGCCAGCAGCGCCGGCGTAGGCGGAGCCTACGAGCAGTACTTC. Protein: CASSAGVGGAYEQYF. Using reference TRBV5-4 and TRBJ2-7 for the parts outside the CDR3, the full variable domain is ETGVTQSPTHLIKTRGQQVTLRCSSQSGHNTVSWYQQALGQGPQFIFQYYREEENGRGNFPPRFSGLQFPNYSSELNVNALELDDSALYLCASSAGVGGAYEQYFGPGTRLTVT.

This clone was counted ten times or more. V is TRBV7-9 and J is TRBJ2-7, with D perhaps matching TRBD2 (5 bases). Trimming took 4 bases from V and 1 from J, leaving 17 bases between them. The CDR3 is 16 residues long. The germline CDR1 and CDR2 sequences are SEHNR and FQNEAQ (reference sequence). The CDR3 DNA reads TGTGCCAGCAGCTCGAGGGCCGGTTCAGGTTCCTACGAGCAGTACTTC. It yields the protein CASSSRAGSGSYEQYF.

This chain uses TRBV7-2 with TRBJ2-1, with 13 bases that match TRBD2. CDR1 and CDR2 (germline): SGHTA, FQGNSA. The CDR3 is made up of 17 amino acids. With 3 bases clipped from V and 9 bases from J, the junction kept 11 bases outside the gene matches. CDR3 sequence reads: CASSFLPGTSGAGEQFF. For the CDR3, the DNA is TGTGCCAGCAGCTTTCTCCCCGGGACTAGCGGGGCGGGTGAGCAGTTCTTC.

The chain is built from TRBV5-1 and TRBJ2-2, with D unresolved. The germline V and J ends were trimmed by 3 bases and 3 bases, with 3 bases remaining between them. The CDR3 has 12 residues. Germline values: CDR1 SGHRS, CDR2 YFSETQ. The CDR3 here is CASSSYTGELFF. CDR3 bases: TGCGCCAGCAGCTCCTACACCGGGGAGCTGTTTTTT.